The 27 T cell receptor beta chains reported below all come from one sample, sequenced in a study of cytomegalovirus exposure and HLA in healthy donors. TCRdb's table, derived via immunoSEQ multiplex PCR, lists solely in-frame clones and lacks some. The sample holds 55,000 to 85,000 clones, about 94% seen once. The sample comprised PBMCs. The receptors were gathered from a woman under 30 in good health and CMV-seronegative.

The chain employs TRBV28 and TRBJ2-7; 8 positions agree with TRBD1. In germline, CDR1 is MDHEN, CDR2 SYDVKM. The CDR3 sequence is 15 residues long. The junction had 9 bases not matched to a gene; V was cut back by 6 bases and J by 2 bases. CDR3 amino acids: CASSPSGQGTYEQYF. The CDR3, as DNA: TGTGCCAGCAGCCCTTCCGGACAGGGCACCTACGAGCAGTACTTC.

This clone came up a few times. The chain couples TRBV4-2 to TRBJ2-7, with TRBD2 as a possible D gene (5 bases). Germline values: CDR1 LGHNA, CDR2 YNFKEQ. The CDR3 is 18 amino acids. V was shortened by 2 bases and J by 0 bases, with 20 bases between the two germline ends. Here the CDR3 reads CASSQSSGSDKFSYEQYF. CDR3 nucleotide sequence: TGTGCCAGCAGCCAATCATCGGGGAGCGACAAGTTCTCCTACGAGCAGTACTTC.

The DNA of the CDR3 is TGTGCCAGCAGAAGGGGCGGCGGGGAGCTGTTTTTT. It yields the protein CASRRGGGELFF. The rearrangement joins TRBV27 to TRBJ2-2, with D possibly TRBD1 on 5 matching bases. The CDR3 covers 12 residues. Trimming removed 6 bases from V and 7 bases from J, with 9 bases in between. CDR1 and CDR2 (germline): MNHEY, SMNVEV (reference sequence).

This clone was recorded once. The genes are TRBV9 and TRBJ2-2, with D unclear. The CDR3 has 13 residues. The V end lost 3 bases, the J end lost 5 bases, and 8 bases lay between the germline ends. Germline CDR1 SGDLS, CDR2 YYNGEE. CDR3 in DNA: TGTGCCAGCAGCGGTGGGCCTACCGGGGAGCTGTTTTTT. Translated, it gives CASSGGPTGELFF.

The chain employs TRBV6-5 and TRBJ1-5; D not resolved. The V gene lost 4 bases and the J gene lost 7 bases, with 17 bases spanning the gap. This CDR3 region has 15 residues. Germline V gives CDR1 MNHEY, CDR2 SVGAGI. The CDR3 nucleotides are TGTGCCAGCAGTTCAATGGCGGGAGCCGGCCAGCCCCAGCATTTT. This gives the protein CASSSMAGAGQPQHF.

V gene TRBV13 combines with J gene TRBJ2-7; 11 bases line up with TRBD2. V was clipped by 2 bases and J by 5 bases; unmatched bases: 8. CDR3 length: 16 residues. CDR1 PRHDT and CDR2 FYEKMQ come from the germline V gene (reference sequence). CDR3 loop: CASSLPIGLAGNEQYF. Written as DNA, the CDR3 is TGTGCCAGCAGCTTACCAATAGGACTAGCGGGCAACGAGCAGTACTTC. Combining the CDR3 with reference TRBV13 and TRBJ2-7 gives the whole variable domain AAGVIQSPRHLIKEKRETATLKCYPIPRHDTVYWYQQGPGQDPQFLISFYEKMQSDKGSIPDRFSAQQFSDYHSELNMSSLELGDSALYFCASSLPIGLAGNEQYFGPGTRLTVT.

This chain uses TRBV4-1 with TRBJ1-2, with a weak D call TRBD1 (6 bases). V lost 0 bases to trimming and J lost 4 bases, with 9 bases between them. The CDR3 extends over 14 amino acids. In germline, CDR1 is MGHRA, CDR2 YSYEKL. This CDR3 is CASSQEDRFYGYTF. In DNA, the CDR3 is TGCGCCAGCAGCCAAGAAGACAGGTTCTATGGCTACACCTTC.

The genes are TRBV27 and TRBJ1-3, with D perhaps matching TRBD1 (6 bases). Between the trimmed V and J ends, which lost 6 bases and 0 bases, there was a span of 12 bases. From germline, CDR1 is MNHEY and CDR2 SMNVEV (reference sequence). The CDR3 runs 15 residues. This CDR3 reads CASRGGQSSGNTIYF. The CDR3 region has the DNA TGTGCCAGCAGGGGCGGACAGAGCTCTGGAAACACCATATATTTT.

The chain employs TRBV4-3 and TRBJ1-5; a possible D gene is TRBD1 (5 bases). Germline CDR1 LGHNA, CDR2 YSLEER. Trimming pared 0 bases from V and 5 bases from J, leaving 14 bases between. This CDR3 is 16 amino acids long. The CDR3 DNA sequence: TGCGCCAGCAGCCAAGATTGGGGCCAAGCCGATCAGCCCCAGCATTTT. Its protein product is CASSQDWGQADQPQHF.

V is TRBV4-2 and J is TRBJ2-7; 8 bases fit TRBD2. The CDR3 spans 17 residues. Germline CDR1 is LGHNA and CDR2 is YNFKEQ. V was clipped by 2 bases and J by 3 bases; unmatched bases: 12. CDR3 loop: CASSQPGGRENVYEQYF. CDR3 in DNA: TGTGCCAGCAGCCAACCGGGGGGGCGGGAGAATGTCTACGAGCAGTACTTC.

The rearrangement links TRBV27 to TRBJ2-2; D is perhaps TRBD1 (6 bases). This CDR3 contains 16 residues. Trimming pared 2 bases from V and 6 bases from J, leaving 16 bases between. Per the germline V gene, CDR1 is MNHEY and CDR2 is SMNVEV (reference sequence). The DNA for the CDR3 is TGTGCCAGCAGTTTAAGATTGGGGGCCCCAGCCGGGGAGCTGTTTTTT. The encoded protein is CASSLRLGAPAGELFF.

The rearrangement links TRBV6-6 to TRBJ2-1; no clear D. Trimming shortened V by 2 bases and J by 6 bases, and 5 bases separated the two germline ends. Germline lookup yields CDR1 MNHNY and CDR2 SVGAGI (reference sequence). This CDR3 comprises 12 residues. CDR3 coding DNA: TGTGCCAGCAGTTACGTCTTCAATGAGCAGTTCTTC. It yields the protein CASSYVFNEQFF.

V is TRBV19 and J is TRBJ1-2; 10 positions match TRBD1. The V gene's germline CDR1 is LNHDA and CDR2 SQIVND (reference sequence). The CDR3 spans 16 residues. J gave up 4 bases and V 3 bases, and 8 bases lay outside the gene matches. CDR3 residues: CASSISPTGGPYGYTF. The DNA for the CDR3 is TGTGCCAGTAGTATTTCCCCGACAGGGGGCCCCTATGGCTACACCTTC.

As DNA, the CDR3 is TGTGCCAGTAGTCCTCGGGTTAGCGGGGCAGATACGCAGTATTTT. Its translation: CASSPRVSGADTQYF. J is TRBJ2-3 and V is TRBV19; TRBD2 agrees at 8 bases. The CDR3 sequence is 15 residues long. V shed 5 bases and J 4 bases; nucleotides not matched to a gene: 8. Germline CDR1 LNHDA, CDR2 SQIVND (reference sequence).

The CDR3 DNA follows: TGCGCCAGCAGCTTGAGGGGGACAGGGGGCTCGAGAGATGGCTACACCTTC. Encoded protein: CASSLRGTGGSRDGYTF. The V call is TRBV5-1, the J call TRBJ1-2; 12 bases match TRBD1. The length of the CDR3 is 17 residues. V lost 1 base, J lost 6 bases, and 10 bases stayed unmatched. Germline CDR1 reads SGHRS; CDR2 reads YFSETQ.

This sequence joins TRBV25-1 and TRBJ2-7; 11 nucleotides line up with TRBD2. The CDR3 covers 16 residues. The trim removed 6 bases at V and 2 bases at J, leaving 9 bases unmatched. From germline, CDR1 is MGHDK and CDR2 SYGVNS. Written as DNA, the CDR3 is TGTGCCAGCAGAGCCCCTAGCGGGAGGTCCCCCTACGAGCAGTACTTC. It encodes CASRAPSGRSPYEQYF.

The chain couples TRBV9 to TRBJ2-6; TRBD2 might be the D (5 bases). There are 18 residues in the CDR3. Germline CDR1 SGDLS, CDR2 YYNGEE. Trimming took 3 bases from V and 1 from J, leaving 17 bases between them. The CDR3 reads CASSGPFGVLSGANVLTF. The CDR3 DNA sequence: TGTGCCAGCAGCGGGCCCTTCGGGGTGCTTTCTGGGGCCAACGTCCTGACTTTC.

As concerns this clone: One end of the junction fails to match germline, which may point to a read error. V and J are TRBV4-1 and TRBJ1-6; the D is unclear. This CDR3 spans 15 amino acids. Germline V gene lookup returns CDR1 MGHRA and CDR2 YSYEKL. The CDR3 is CASSQDQAPNSPLHF. The CDR3 coding sequence is TGCGCCAGCAGCCAAGATCAGGCCCCAAATTCACCCCTTCACTTT.

The chain joins TRBV10-3 to TRBJ2-5; D perhaps matches TRBD2 (5 bases). Germline values: CDR1 ENHRY, CDR2 SYGVKD. The length of the CDR3 is 16 residues. The germline V and J ends were trimmed by 2 bases and 5 bases, with 18 bases remaining between them. Here the CDR3 DNA reads TGTGCCATCAGTGAGGATCGTCAGCGGAGCGAGGAGACCCAGTACTTC. Translated, it gives CAISEDRQRSEETQYF.

This clone showed up just once. The chain couples TRBV15 to TRBJ2-5; 7 bases align to TRBD2. The V gene's germline CDR1 is LNHNV and CDR2 YYDKDF (reference sequence). This CDR3 comprises 17 residues. With 3 bases clipped from V and 1 base from J, the junction kept 11 bases outside the gene matches. Here the CDR3 reads CATSRPTRGGTQETQYF. CDR3 nucleotides: TGTGCCACCAGCAGGCCCACTCGGGGAGGGACCCAAGAGACCCAGTACTTC.

V gene TRBV9 combines with J gene TRBJ1-2, with a tentative D call TRBD1 (6 bases). Germline V gives CDR1 SGDLS, CDR2 YYNGEE. V lost 0 bases and J lost 6, with 12 bases in between. The CDR3 is made up of 14 amino acids. In DNA, the CDR3 is TGTGCCAGCAGCGTAGTAGGGGGTGAGAATGGCTACACCTTC. This codes for CASSVVGGENGYTF.

This clone was seen once. The V and J genes are TRBV7-2 and TRBJ2-1; D is perhaps TRBD2 (6 bases). Germline V gene sequence: CDR1 SGHTA, CDR2 FQGNSA. V shed 1 base and J shed 3 bases, with 10 bases lying between them. The CDR3 runs to 15 residues. In DNA, the CDR3 is TGTGCCAGCAGCTTAGGGGAGCGGGTCTACAATGAGCAGTTCTTC. Protein product: CASSLGERVYNEQFF.

The chain is built from TRBV7-5 and TRBJ2-7; the DNA was not used to check the table's D call, TRBD2. TRBV7-5 constitutes a pseudogene. This CDR3 has 14 residues. Here the CDR3 reads CARSLPGLVYEQYF. As DNA, the CDR3 is TGTGCCAGAAGCTTACCGGGACTAGTCTACGAGCAGTACTTC.

The gene calls are TRBV29-1 and TRBJ2-2, with D possibly matching TRBD2 (7 bases). The CDR3 spans 14 residues. The V end lost 3 bases, the J end lost 9 bases, and 17 bases lay between the germline ends. Germline assignment: CDR1 SQVTM and CDR2 ANQGSEA. The DNA of the CDR3 is TGCAGCGTTGAGGGGGGGACACAACACCGGGAGCTGTTTTTT. Its translation is CSVEGGTQHRELFF.

The chain couples TRBV10-2 to TRBJ1-3; D possibly corresponds to TRBD1 (5 bases). Germline CDR1 is WSHSY and CDR2 is SAAADI. V lost 6 bases and J lost 4, with 10 bases in between. The CDR3 consists of 13 residues. The CDR3 spells CASSLQDGNTIYF. In DNA form, the CDR3 reads TGCGCCAGCAGCTTACAGGACGGAAACACCATATATTTT.

This clone was picked up one time. This chain links TRBV10-2 with TRBJ2-5; perhaps TRBD2 as D (6 bases). The CDR3 has 13 amino acids. Trimming left V 10 bases short and J 5 bases short, with 17 bases between. Germline V gene lookup returns CDR1 WSHSY and CDR2 SAAADI. The CDR3 coding sequence is TGCGCCACCGCGGGACTTGGGGTGGAGACCCAGTACTTC. Translated: CATAGLGVETQYF.

V is TRBV6-4 and J is TRBJ2-3; 10 nucleotides align to TRBD2. The CDR3 is 16 amino acids. J was trimmed by 4 bases and V by 2 bases; bases with no gene match: 6. Germline V gene data show CDR1 as MRHNA and CDR2 as SNTAGT. The CDR3 reads CASSDGSGGASDTQYF. CDR3 DNA sequence: TGTGCCAGCAGTGACGGGAGCGGGGGGGCCTCAGATACGCAGTATTTT.